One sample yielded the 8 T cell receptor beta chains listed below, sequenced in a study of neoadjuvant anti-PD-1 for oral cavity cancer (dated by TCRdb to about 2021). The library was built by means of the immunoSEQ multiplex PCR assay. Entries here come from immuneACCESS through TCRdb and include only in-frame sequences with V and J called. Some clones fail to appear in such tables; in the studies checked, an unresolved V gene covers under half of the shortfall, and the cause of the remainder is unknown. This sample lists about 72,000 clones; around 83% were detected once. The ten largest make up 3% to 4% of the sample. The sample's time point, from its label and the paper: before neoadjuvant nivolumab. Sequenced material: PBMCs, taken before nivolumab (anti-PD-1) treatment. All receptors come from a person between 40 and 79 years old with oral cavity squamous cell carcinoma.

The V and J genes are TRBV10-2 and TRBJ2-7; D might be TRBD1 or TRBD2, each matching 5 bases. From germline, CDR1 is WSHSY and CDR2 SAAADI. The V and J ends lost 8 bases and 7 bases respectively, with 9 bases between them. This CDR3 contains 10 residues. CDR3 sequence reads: CASGGLEQYF. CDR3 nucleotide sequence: TGCGCCAGCGGGGGATTAGAGCAGTACTTC.

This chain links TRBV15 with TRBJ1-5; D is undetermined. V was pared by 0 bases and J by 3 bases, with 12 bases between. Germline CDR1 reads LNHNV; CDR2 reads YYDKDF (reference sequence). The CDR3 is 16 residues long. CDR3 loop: CATSRDGWGINQPQHF. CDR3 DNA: TGTGCCACCAGCAGAGATGGGTGGGGTATCAATCAGCCCCAGCATTTT.

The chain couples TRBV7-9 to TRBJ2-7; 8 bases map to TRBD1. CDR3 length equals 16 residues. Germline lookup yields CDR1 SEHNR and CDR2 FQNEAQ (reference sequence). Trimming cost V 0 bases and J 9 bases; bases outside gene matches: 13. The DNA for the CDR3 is TGTGCCAGCAGCTTAGCGAGCGGACAGGGTATAGGGGGGCAGTACTTC. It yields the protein CASSLASGQGIGGQYF.

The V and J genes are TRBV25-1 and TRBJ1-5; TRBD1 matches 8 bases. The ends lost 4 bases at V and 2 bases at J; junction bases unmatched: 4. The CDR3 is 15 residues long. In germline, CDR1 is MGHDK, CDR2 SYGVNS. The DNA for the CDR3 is TGTGCCAGCAGTGTACCGGGACAGGGCAATCAGCCCCAGCATTTT. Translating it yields CASSVPGQGNQPQHF.

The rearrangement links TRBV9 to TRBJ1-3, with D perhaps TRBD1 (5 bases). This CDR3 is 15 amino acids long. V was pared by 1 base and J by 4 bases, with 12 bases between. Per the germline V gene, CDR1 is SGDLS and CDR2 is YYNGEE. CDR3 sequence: CASSVWAGTGNTIYF. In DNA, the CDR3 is TGTGCCAGCAGCGTATGGGCAGGGACCGGAAACACCATATATTTT.

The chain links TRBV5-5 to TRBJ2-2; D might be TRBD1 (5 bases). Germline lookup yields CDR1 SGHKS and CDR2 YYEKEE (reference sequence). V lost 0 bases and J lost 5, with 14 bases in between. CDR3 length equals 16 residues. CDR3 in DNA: TGTGCCAGCAGCTTGGCTGGACGATCAGGGACCGGGGAGCTGTTTTTT. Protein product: CASSLAGRSGTGELFF.

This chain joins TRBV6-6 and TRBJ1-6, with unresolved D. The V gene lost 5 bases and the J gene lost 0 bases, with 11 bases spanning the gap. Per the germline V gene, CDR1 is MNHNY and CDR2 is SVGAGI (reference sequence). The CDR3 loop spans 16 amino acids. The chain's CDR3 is CASSHLSSSYNSPLHF. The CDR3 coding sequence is TGTGCCAGCAGTCACTTATCGAGCTCCTATAATTCACCCCTCCACTTT.

CDR3 nucleotide sequence: TGTGCCACCAGCAGGGACCCAGTAGGGTCTGAAGCTTTCTTT. As protein: CATSRDPVGSEAFF. The rearrangement links TRBV15 to TRBJ1-1, with D unclear. Trimming took 3 bases from V and 6 from J, leaving 14 bases between them. The CDR3 extends over 14 amino acids. Germline V gene data show CDR1 as LNHNV and CDR2 as YYDKDF (reference sequence).